The 24 T cell receptor beta chains listed next were all sequenced from one sample in a study of graft-versus-host responses after intestinal transplantation. Clones were read by immunoSEQ multiplex PCR, and TCRdb kept only the in-frame ones, dropping some. The sample gives 6,600 or so clones, roughly a quarter of which show up once; approximately 5.7% is in the top ten. Responders (around 200,000, CFSE-labeled) were co-plated with around 200,000 irradiated, violet-dye-labeled stimulators. This specimen consisted of alloreactive CD8+ T cells from a mixed lymphocyte reaction culture, obtained before transplantation. As to subset: CFSE-low proliferating T cells sorted from roughly six-day pre-transplant mixed lymphocyte reaction (GvH or HvG direction). The receptors were gathered from a human patient who was an organ donor for intestinal transplantation.

In its sample, this clone is medium-sized. The rearrangement joins TRBV7-9 to TRBJ2-7; D is undetermined. Germline CDR1 SEHNR, CDR2 FQNEAQ (reference sequence). V dropped 2 bases and J dropped 6 bases, with 8 bases sitting between them. The CDR3 length is 12 residues. The CDR3 loop reads CASSLLTSEQYF. CDR3 nucleotide sequence: TGTGCCAGCAGCTTACTAACAAGCGAGCAGTACTTC.

The chain carries TRBV6-6 and TRBJ2-7; no firm D call. Germline-derived CDR1 and CDR2 are MNHNY and SVGAGI (reference sequence). Trimming took 0 bases from V and 2 from J, leaving 5 bases between them. This CDR3 has 13 residues. The CDR3 is CASSYSGTYEQYF. CDR3 bases: TGTGCCAGCAGTTACTCAGGGACCTACGAGCAGTACTTC.

This chain uses TRBV5-6 with TRBJ1-6; possibly TRBD1 for D (5 bases). Trimming left V 1 base short and J 2 bases short, with 7 bases between. The CDR3 contains 15 residues. Per the germline V gene, CDR1 is SGHDT and CDR2 is YYEEEE. The CDR3: CASSLLGAYNSPLHF. In nucleotides, the CDR3 is TGTGCCAGCAGCTTGTTAGGGGCCTATAATTCACCCCTCCACTTT. The full variable domain, completed using reference TRBV5-6 and TRBJ1-6, is DAGVTQSPTHLIKTRGQQVTLRCSPKSGHDTVSWYQQALGQGPQFIFQYYEEEERQRGNFPDRFSGHQFPNYSSELNVNALLLGDSALYLCASSLLGAYNSPLHFGNGTRLTVT.

The chain joins TRBV27 to TRBJ2-1; D not resolved. The germline gives CDR1 MNHEY, CDR2 SMNVEV (reference sequence). Trimming took off 8 bases at V and 4 bases at J, with 12 bases between the two ends. The CDR3 sequence is 13 residues long. For the CDR3, the DNA is TGTGCCAGCGGGATTTCAGGTTACAATGAGCAGTTCTTC. It specifies CASGISGYNEQFF.

The rearrangement uses TRBV4-1 and TRBJ2-1; TRBD2 matches at 8 bases. The CDR3 extends over 16 amino acids. Germline CDR1 MGHRA, CDR2 YSYEKL. V lost 0 bases, J lost 4 bases, and 5 bases stayed unmatched. The CDR3 DNA reads TGCGCCAGCAGCCAAGATTGGCTAGCGGGTTACAATGAGCAGTTCTTC. Translating gives CASSQDWLAGYNEQFF.

Concerning this clone itself: Since a much larger clone is just one base distant, this may be a read error. The chain carries TRBV7-8 and TRBJ2-7; 7 positions match TRBD2. The CDR3 runs to 15 residues. The germline V gene has CDR1 SGHVS and CDR2 FQNEAQ. The CDR3 DNA sequence: TGTGCCCGCAGCTTAGTGGGGGGAGGGTCCTACGAGCAGTACTTC. Translating gives CARSLVGGGSYEQYF.

The chain combines TRBV7-9 with TRBJ2-1, with 8 positions matching TRBD1. The V and J ends lost 6 bases and 3 bases, in that order; junction bases with no gene match: 10. The CDR3 is 16 residues long. From germline, CDR1 is SEHNR and CDR2 FQNEAQ (reference sequence). Here the CDR3 reads CASSHPQGAGYNEQFF. The CDR3 DNA is TGTGCCAGCAGTCATCCTCAGGGGGCGGGCTACAATGAGCAGTTCTTC.

CDR3 sequence: CASSFSRVGEQYF. CDR3 sequence (DNA): TGTGCCAGCAGTTTTAGTCGTGTGGGCGAGCAGTACTTC. The genes are TRBV28 and TRBJ2-7; D not resolved. V was pared by 3 bases and J by 6 bases, with 12 bases between. Germline V gene data show CDR1 as MDHEN and CDR2 as SYDVKM. This CDR3 comprises 13 residues.

In its sample, this clone ranks as medium-sized. The chain joins TRBV28 to TRBJ1-5; D is perhaps TRBD1 (6 bases). This CDR3 is 15 amino acids long. The V end was cut by 2 bases, the J end by 0 bases, with 8 bases between. Looked up from germline, CDR1 is MDHEN and CDR2 is SYDVKM. The CDR3 coding sequence is TGTGCCAGCAGTTTAGTGGGGGCTAGCAATCAGCCCCAGCATTTT. It is translated as CASSLVGASNQPQHF.

This rearrangement joins TRBV5-5 to TRBJ1-6, with D perhaps matching TRBD1 (6 bases). V lost 5 bases, J lost 10 bases, and 16 bases lay in between. CDR3 length: 14 amino acids. Germline V lookup: CDR1 SGHKS, CDR2 YYEKEE (reference sequence). The CDR3 reads CASRNKQGWSPLHF. The CDR3 region has the DNA TGTGCCAGCAGGAATAAACAGGGCTGGTCACCCCTCCACTTT. Combining the CDR3 with reference TRBV5-5 and TRBJ1-6 gives the whole variable domain DAGVTQSPTHLIKTRGQQVTLRCSPISGHKSVSWYQQVLGQGPQFIFQYYEKEERGRGNFPDRFSARQFPNYSSELNVNALLLGDSALYLCASRNKQGWSPLHFGNGTRLTVT.

This clone was seen more than once but under ten times. This chain uses TRBV7-6 with TRBJ1-2; 7 bases are shared with TRBD1. After removal of 3 bases from V and 7 bases from J, the junction contained 8 bases not matched to a gene. The CDR3 contains 14 residues. The germline gives CDR1 SGHVS, CDR2 FNYEAQ. The CDR3 sequence: CASSFLGGGGGYTF. Here the CDR3 DNA reads TGTGCCAGCAGCTTCCTAGGGGGCGGTGGTGGCTACACCTTC.

This clone was seen more than once but under ten times. This rearrangement joins TRBV4-3 to TRBJ2-7, with a tentative D call TRBD1 (5 bases). Germline lookup yields CDR1 LGHNA and CDR2 YSLEER. V was clipped by 4 bases and J by 3 bases, with 13 bases between them. This CDR3 is built from 14 residues. The CDR3 sequence is CASSPHGRDYEQYF. The CDR3 bases are TGCGCCAGCAGCCCCCACGGCAGGGACTACGAGCAGTACTTC.

This clone is categorized as medium-sized. The chain uses TRBV28 and TRBJ2-7; D is uncertain. Germline V CDR1 and CDR2: MDHEN, SYDVKM. The CDR3 runs to 13 residues. Trimming cost V 1 base and J 5 bases, with 9 bases left between them. CDR3 in DNA: TGTGCCAGCAGTTTATTCTCTAGGGACGAGCAGTACTTC. Protein sequence: CASSLFSRDEQYF.

This clone is medium-sized. The V gene is TRBV5-1, the J gene TRBJ2-1; D is perhaps TRBD2 (5 bases). Germline V gene lookup returns CDR1 SGHRS and CDR2 YFSETQ. The CDR3 extends over 12 amino acids. With 4 bases removed from V and 4 bases from J, the gap between germline ends came to 6 bases. The DNA of the CDR3 is TGCGCCAGCAGCGAGGGATACAATGAGCAGTTCTTC. Encoded protein: CASSEGYNEQFF. Supplemented by reference TRBV5-1 and TRBJ2-1, the full variable domain reads KAGVTQTPRYLIKTRGQQVTLSCSPISGHRSVSWYQQTPGQGLQFLFEYFSETQRNKGNFPGRFSGRQFSNSRSEMNVSTLELGDSALYLCASSEGYNEQFFGPGTRLTVL.

This clone is termed medium-sized. V usage is TRBV15 and J usage is TRBJ2-2; D is ambiguous. In germline, CDR1 is LNHNV, CDR2 YYDKDF (reference sequence). The CDR3 extends over 15 amino acids. V was clipped by 0 bases and J by 4 bases, with 9 bases between them. The CDR3 here is CATSRDRASTGELFF. The CDR3 region has the DNA TGTGCCACCAGCAGAGATCGGGCGAGCACCGGGGAGCTGTTTTTT.

The table lists this clone with a few counts. The junction differs from germline at one of its ends, possibly a read error. The J gene is TRBJ2-7, the V gene TRBV7-7; 7 nucleotides match TRBD2. CDR3 length: 13 residues. Per germline, CDR1 SSHAT and CDR2 FNYEAQ (reference sequence). Here the CDR3 DNA reads TGTGCTAGCAGTCCGGGACTACCCTACGAGCAGTACTTC. Its protein product is CASSPGLPYEQYF. Using reference TRBV7-7 and TRBJ2-7 for the parts outside the CDR3, the full variable domain is GAGVSQSPRYKVTKRGQDVTLRCDPISSHATLYWYQQALGQGPEFLTYFNYEAQPDKSGLPSDRFSAERPEGSISTLTIQRTEQRDSAMYRCASSPGLPYEQYFGPGTRLTVT.

This clone has a handful of counts. The chain is built from TRBV6-4 and TRBJ1-2; tentative D call: TRBD1 (5 bases). Trimming cost V 5 bases and J 4 bases, with 14 bases left between them. CDR3 length equals 14 residues. Germline CDR1 reads MRHNA; CDR2 reads SNTAGT. CDR3 region: CASSYYGGSYGYTF. In DNA form, the CDR3 reads TGTGCCAGCAGTTACTATGGGGGATCCTATGGCTACACCTTC.

This clone turned up a few times. This chain joins TRBV6-1 and TRBJ1-3; D is ambiguous. V was clipped by 5 bases and J by 0 bases, with 5 bases between them. The germline V gene has CDR1 MNHNS and CDR2 SASEGT. CDR3 length: 13 residues. The CDR3 here is CASSLSSGNTIYF. The CDR3 DNA reads as TGTGCCAGCAGTTTGAGCTCTGGAAACACCATATATTTT.

The chain is built from TRBV6-6 and TRBJ1-2, with 8 bases matching TRBD1. Losses at the gene ends were 8 bases for V and 4 bases for J; bases not matched to a gene: 6. Germline CDR1 reads MNHNY; CDR2 reads SVGAGI (reference sequence). This CDR3 is built from 13 residues. In nucleotides, the CDR3 is TGTGCCAGCCACAGGGGGAATGGCTATGGCTACACCTTC. As protein: CASHRGNGYGYTF.

A note on this clone: A far larger clone is one nucleotide away, so this likely arose from a read error. The chain joins TRBV10-3 to TRBJ2-5, with a possible D match to TRBD2 (5 bases). V was cut by 2 bases and J by 4 bases, with 20 bases left in between. CDR3 size: 17 residues. Per the germline V gene, CDR1 is ENHRY and CDR2 is SYGVKD. The CDR3 nucleotides are TGTGCCATCAGTGAGAGGGAAGAGGGAGCAATGTCAGAGACCCAGTACTTC. This encodes CAISEREEGAMSETQYF.

The chain recombines TRBV7-3 with TRBJ1-1; 8 nucleotides match TRBD1. The germline V gene encodes CDR1 SGHTA and CDR2 FQGTGA. V shed 2 bases and J 4 bases; nucleotides not matched to a gene: 6. The CDR3 is 15 residues long. The CDR3 DNA reads TGTGCCAGCAGCTTAGCAGGGGGCCTAGGCACTGAAGCTTTCTTT. Residues: CASSLAGGLGTEAFF.

By its share, this clone is medium-sized (0.01 to 0.1%). The chain has TRBV5-1 and TRBJ2-5, with D unclear. Trimming pared 1 base from V and 1 base from J, leaving 2 bases between. Germline lookup yields CDR1 SGHRS and CDR2 YFSETQ. The length of the CDR3 is 12 residues. The CDR3 loop is CASSLPQETQYF. The CDR3 coding sequence is TGCGCCAGCAGCTTGCCCCAAGAGACCCAGTACTTC.

This clone has more than one count but fewer than ten. CDR3 sequence: CASRGLAGEQYF. CDR3 DNA: TGCGCCAGCAGGGGACTAGCGGGAGAGCAGTACTTC. The V and J genes are TRBV4-1 and TRBJ1-2; 13 bases fit TRBD2. Matching the DNA end better, TRBJ2-7 makes the J call doubtful. Per germline, CDR1 MGHRA and CDR2 YSYEKL. CDR3 length: 12 residues.

This sequence joins TRBV7-9 and TRBJ2-1; D uncertain. The CDR3 has 12 residues. Trimming removed 5 bases at V and 3 bases at J, with 5 bases between. Germline V gene sequence: CDR1 SEHNR, CDR2 FQNEAQ (reference sequence). The DNA for the CDR3 is TGTGCCAGCAGCCCGGACTACAATGAGCAGTTCTTC. Its protein is CASSPDYNEQFF.